The T cell receptor (beta chain) described here comes from a study of blood T cell repertoires in COVID-19. V lost 0 bases to trimming and J lost 1 base, with 13 bases between them. The germline V gene encodes CDR1 LNHDA and CDR2 SQIVND (reference sequence). The CDR3 extends over 17 amino acids. Cohort assignment relied on participant-reported clinical history. Sequencing was performed with immunoSEQ multiplex PCR; in TCRdb, only in-frame clones are kept and a portion is missing. The table records hundreds of thousands of clones, around 90% of them present only once. The receptor was isolated from a man between 50 and 59 years old who had been exposed to COVID-19. This rearrangement joins TRBV19 to TRBJ2-1; possible D gene TRBD2, 6 bases. What was sequenced was PBMCs or T cells enriched from blood (not recorded which). The CDR3 DNA sequence: TGTGCCAGTAGTATAGATCAGTGGGGAGGATCCTACAATGAGCAGTTCTTC. It translates to CASSIDQWGGSYNEQFF.